This note documents a single T cell receptor (beta chain) sequence. Trimming cost V 8 bases and J 4 bases, with 18 bases left between them. Germline V CDR1 and CDR2: SNHLY, FYNNEI. The CDR3 sequence is 14 residues long. Under the authors' procedure: How many nucleated cells were present was estimated from reference gene primer amplification. Sequenced by immunoSEQ multiplex PCR; TCRdb stores in-frame clones only, minus some. Clone size and the V and J calls come from that table; the DNA yielded D and trimming. Here the sample spans about 410,000 clones, around 89% being singletons. The sample originates from a study of blood T cell repertoires in COVID-19. Study in general: Acute-phase and convalescent COVID-19 samples originated in the United States, Italy and Spain.

Enrolled during active infection, Seattle patients were then followed longitudinally. The chain is built from TRBV2 and TRBJ2-7, with TRBD1 as a possible D gene (6 bases). The receptor comes from a woman aged 40 to 49 with COVID-19, enrolled during active disease. The sample consisted of peripheral blood. The DNA of the CDR3 is TGTGCCAGCCTTACGAACAGGGCCCATTACGAGCAGTACTTC. This translates into CASLTNRAHYEQYF.